This entry lists 14 T cell receptor beta chains sequenced from one sample in a study of CD8 T cells in Susac syndrome. RNA was extracted with the RNeasy kit, and a quantity of roughly 0.45 to 1 ug was reverse transcribed using random hexamers. TCRdb used MiXCR to reprocess the immunoSEQ multiplex PCR reads, holding one entry per CDR3 protein. The sample lists 200,000 or so distinct CDR3 sequences; 90% to 95% were seen once. Sample: CD4+ T cells from PBMCs. Receptors were obtained from a human donor with multiple sclerosis.

J is TRBJ2-3 and V is TRBV20-1; TRBD2 matches at 12 bases. V was clipped by 8 bases and J by 6 bases; unmatched bases: 9. Germline CDR1 DFQATT, CDR2 SNEGSKA (reference sequence). The CDR3 consists of 14 residues. Here the CDR3 reads CSPLAGGPEDTQYF. The CDR3 nucleotides read TGCAGTCCTCTAGCGGGGGGGCCGGAGGATACGCAGTATTTT.

In this sample, this clonotype turned up once. The chain couples TRBV20-1 to TRBJ2-3; the D call may be TRBD1 or TRBD2 (5 bases each). The CDR3 extends over 14 amino acids. Germline loops: CDR1 DFQATT, CDR2 SNEGSKA (reference sequence). Trimming removed 6 bases from V and 4 bases from J, with 17 bases in between. The CDR3 DNA sequence: TGCAGTGCCTCGGGACGGGATAGGGCAGATACGCAGTATTTT. Translation gives CSASGRDRADTQYF.

The CDR3 DNA sequence: TGCAGTGCTAGAGATGTATTAGCGGGAGGGCCTGATGAGCAGTTCTTC. This gives the protein CSARDVLAGGPDEQFF. The chain employs TRBV20-1 and TRBJ2-1, with 11 bases lining up with TRBD2. In germline, CDR1 is DFQATT, CDR2 SNEGSKA (reference sequence). This CDR3 is built from 16 residues. The J segment lost 8 bases and the V segment lost 0 bases, leaving 9 bases of the junction unmatched.

As to this clonotype: As the CDR3 is not closed by the conserved phenylalanine or tryptophan, this likely results from a read error. The genes are TRBV20-1 and TRBJ2-6; 7 positions agree with TRBD1. The germline CDR1 and CDR2 sequences are DFQATT and SNEGSKA (reference sequence). V was pared by 4 bases and J by 0 bases, with 3 bases of the junction left unmatched. The CDR3 has 15 amino acids. The CDR3 spells CSAIRDSSGANVLTL. In DNA, the CDR3 is TGCAGTGCTATAAGGGACAGCTCTGGGGCCAACGTCCTGACTCTC.

The chain employs TRBV24-1 and TRBJ2-5, with D tentatively TRBD1 or TRBD2 (5 bases each). The ends were cut back, 5 bases at V and 2 bases at J, with 11 bases in the middle. Germline CDR1 and CDR2: KGHDR and SFDVKD. This CDR3 is built from 14 residues. CDR3 amino acids: CATSGGDPQETQYF. CDR3 nucleotide sequence: TGTGCCACCAGTGGAGGGGACCCTCAAGAGACCCAGTACTTC.

The chain carries TRBV29-1 and TRBJ1-2; the D gene is possibly TRBD1 (6 bases). Germline loops: CDR1 SQVTM, CDR2 ANQGSEA. Trimming left V 7 bases short and J 8 bases short, with 11 bases between. The CDR3 extends over 10 amino acids. Written as DNA, the CDR3 is TGCAGCGGCTACAGGGACGGCTACACCTTC. It encodes CSGYRDGYTF. Combining the CDR3 with reference TRBV29-1 and TRBJ1-2 gives the whole variable domain SAVISQKPSRDICQRGTSLTIQCQVDSQVTMMFWYRQQPGQSLTLIATANQGSEATYESGFVIDKFPISRPNLTFSTLTVSNMSPEDSSIYLCSGYRDGYTFGSGTRLTVV.

The chain uses TRBV20-1 and TRBJ2-1; tentatively, D is TRBD1 or TRBD2 (6 bases each). V was cut by 6 bases and J by 6 bases, with 18 bases left in between. The CDR3 spans 14 residues. CDR1 is DFQATT, CDR2 SNEGSKA, per germline (reference sequence). Here the CDR3 DNA reads TGCAGTGCGGCACGATGGGGGGCTGGCAATGAGCAGTTCTTC. Its translation is CSAARWGAGNEQFF.

This clonotype was picked up a small number of times. The genes are TRBV5-4 and TRBJ2-5; D perhaps matches TRBD2 (6 bases). Trimming left V 0 bases short and J 5 bases short, with 11 bases between. Germline-derived CDR1 and CDR2 are SGHNT and YYREEE (reference sequence). CDR3 size: 14 residues. For the CDR3, the DNA is TGTGCCAGCAGCTTGGCGACGGCGGGGGAGACCCAGTACTTC. It codes for CASSLATAGETQYF.

The rearrangement joins TRBV29-1 to TRBJ2-7; D is ambiguous. The length of the CDR3 is 12 residues. Germline assignment: CDR1 SQVTM and CDR2 ANQGSEA. Between the trimmed V and J ends, which lost 3 bases and 2 bases, there was a span of 8 bases. CDR3 nucleotide sequence: TGCAGCGTTGATCCGGGCACCTACGAGCAGTACTTC. This sequence encodes CSVDPGTYEQYF.

CDR3 in amino acids: CATAGTSGTSSYNEQFF. In nucleotides, the CDR3 is TGTGCCACCGCTGGGACTAGCGGGACGAGCTCCTACAATGAGCAGTTCTTC. The chain joins TRBV24-1 to TRBJ2-1; 13 bases fit TRBD2. This CDR3 contains 17 residues. V lost 9 bases, J lost 0 bases, and 7 bases stayed unmatched. The germline V gene has CDR1 KGHDR and CDR2 SFDVKD.

The J gene is TRBJ2-5, the V gene TRBV7-2; TRBD2 might be the D (5 bases). Germline V gene sequence: CDR1 SGHTA, CDR2 FQGNSA. This CDR3 comprises 14 residues. V lost 4 bases and J 5 bases, leaving 14 bases between the germline ends. In DNA form, the CDR3 reads TGTGCCAGCAGCTATGATTTCGGGGTGGAGACCCAGTACTTC. This translates into CASSYDFGVETQYF.

The chain is built from TRBV29-1 and TRBJ2-2; 13 nucleotides match TRBD2. The V and J ends lost 4 bases and 9 bases, in that order; junction bases with no gene match: 8. The CDR3 is 15 amino acids. Germline assignment: CDR1 SQVTM and CDR2 ANQGSEA. In nucleotides, the CDR3 is TGCAGCGTTGCAGGACTAGCGGGGGATCTCCGGGAGCTGTTTTTT. This gives the protein CSVAGLAGDLRELFF.

V usage is TRBV20-1 and J usage is TRBJ2-7; D is possibly TRBD1 (5 bases). The CDR3 runs 12 residues. Per germline, CDR1 DFQATT and CDR2 SNEGSKA (reference sequence). The germline V and J ends were trimmed by 5 bases and 0 bases, with 8 bases remaining between them. The CDR3 coding sequence is TGCAGTGCTCGGACAAGCTCCTACGAGCAGTACTTC. Protein sequence: CSARTSSYEQYF.

V is TRBV6-1 and J is TRBJ1-1; tentatively, D is TRBD1 (5 bases). Looked up from germline, CDR1 is MNHNS and CDR2 is SASEGT. With 6 bases removed from V and 6 bases from J, the gap between germline ends came to 14 bases. This CDR3 has 13 residues. Written as DNA, the CDR3 is TGTGCCAGCAGAAGGGACTTGGGGGCTGAAGCTTTCTTT. This gives the protein CASRRDLGAEAFF.